The rows below give T cell receptor beta chains drawn from one sample of a study of blood T cell repertoires in COVID-19. Profiling relied on immunoSEQ multiplex PCR, and the TCRdb table lists in-frame clones only, not all of them. Of 200,000 to 300,000 clones in the sample, 70% to 90% were seen once. The sequenced sample was peripheral blood. The receptors here all came from a man aged 45-65 years with COVID-19, enrolled during active disease. The CDR3 runs from the conserved cysteine through the conserved F or W. Fields, in order: clone size, CDR3 length, V gene, D gene, J gene, CDR3 DNA, CDR3 protein. The D gene is left open where the match is weak. Expanded clones get a size class; other rows say once, few or many, or leave the size out.

clone size: NA; CDR3 length: 15; V gene: TRBV7-8; D gene: NA; J gene: TRBJ1-5; CDR3 DNA: TGTGCCAGCAGCTTAGCGCGGGCAGGCAATCAGCCCCAGCATTTT; CDR3 protein: CASSLARAGNQPQHF
clone size: NA; CDR3 length: 16; V gene: TRBV24-1; D gene: NA; J gene: TRBJ2-1; CDR3 DNA: TGTGCCACCAGTGAGAGGGGGGGGGTACAGGACAATGAGCAGTTCTTC; CDR3 protein: CATSERGGVQDNEQFF
clone size: NA; CDR3 length: 16; V gene: TRBV19; D gene: TRBD2; J gene: TRBJ2-1; CDR3 DNA: TGTGCCAGCACAACTAGCGGGGGGGCTTCCTACAATGAGCAGTTCTTC; CDR3 protein: CASTTSGGASYNEQFF
clone size: once; CDR3 length: 12; V gene: TRBV9; D gene: NA; J gene: TRBJ1-2; CDR3 DNA: TGTGCCAGCAGCGTAGAAGGAGGGGGCTACACCTTC; CDR3 protein: CASSVEGGGYTF
clone size: NA; CDR3 length: 16; V gene: TRBV3-1/TRBV3-2; D gene: TRBD2; J gene: TRBJ2-3; CDR3 DNA: TGTGCCAGCAGCCGGCGAGCGGGGGGGTCCTCAGATACGCAGTATTTT; CDR3 protein: CASSRRAGGSSDTQYF
clone size: NA; CDR3 length: 17; V gene: TRBV4-1; D gene: NA; J gene: TRBJ2-1; CDR3 DNA: TGCGCCAGCAGCCAAGATCCAAGGGGAAGCTCCTACAATGAGCAGTTCTTC; CDR3 protein: CASSQDPRGSSYNEQFF
clone size: NA; CDR3 length: 20; V gene: TRBV4-2; D gene: TRBD1; J gene: TRBJ1-4; CDR3 DNA: TGTGCCAGCAGCCAAGATTATGTTGTCCGGGACAGGGTTTCTAATGAAAAACTGTTTTTT; CDR3 protein: CASSQDYVVRDRVSNEKLFF
clone size: NA; CDR3 length: 17; V gene: TRBV6-1; D gene: NA; J gene: TRBJ2-5; CDR3 DNA: TGTGCCAGCAGTGAAGATCTGAGAGACAGGCTACAAGAGACCCAGTACTTC; CDR3 protein: CASSEDLRDRLQETQYF
clone size: NA; CDR3 length: 16; V gene: TRBV4-2; D gene: TRBD1; J gene: TRBJ1-6; CDR3 DNA: TGTGCCAGCAGCCAACGGACCGGGACAGGTCCCTCACCCCTCCACTTT; CDR3 protein: CASSQRTGTGPSPLHF
clone size: NA; CDR3 length: 16; V gene: TRBV4-2; D gene: TRBD2; J gene: TRBJ2-5; CDR3 DNA: TGTGCCAGCAGCCAAGGAGCGGGGGCGTATGGAGAGACCCAGTACTTC; CDR3 protein: CASSQGAGAYGETQYF
clone size: NA; CDR3 length: 16; V gene: TRBV9; D gene: NA; J gene: TRBJ2-5; CDR3 DNA: TGTGCCAGCAGCGTAGATCCCGGGACTCAGTCAGAGACCCAGTACTTC; CDR3 protein: CASSVDPGTQSETQYF
clone size: NA; CDR3 length: 14; V gene: TRBV9; D gene: NA; J gene: TRBJ1-2; CDR3 DNA: TGTGCCAGCAGCGTAGGGGGAGTGAACTATGGCTACACCTTC; CDR3 protein: CASSVGGVNYGYTF
clone size: NA; CDR3 length: 14; V gene: TRBV7-2; D gene: TRBD2; J gene: TRBJ2-7; CDR3 DNA: TGTGCCACTATAGCGGGGGGCAGCTCCTACGAGCAGTACTTC; CDR3 protein: CATIAGGSSYEQYF
clone size: NA; CDR3 length: 14; V gene: TRBV12-5; D gene: TRBD1; J gene: TRBJ1-1; CDR3 DNA: TGTGCTATCACTCTCCCAGACAGGGGTTCTGAAGCTTTCTTT; CDR3 protein: CAITLPDRGSEAFF
clone size: NA; CDR3 length: 13; V gene: TRBV25-1; D gene: TRBD1; J gene: TRBJ1-6; CDR3 DNA: TGTGCCAGCGGCGGACAGGCGGTTTCACCCCTCCACTTT; CDR3 protein: CASGGQAVSPLHF